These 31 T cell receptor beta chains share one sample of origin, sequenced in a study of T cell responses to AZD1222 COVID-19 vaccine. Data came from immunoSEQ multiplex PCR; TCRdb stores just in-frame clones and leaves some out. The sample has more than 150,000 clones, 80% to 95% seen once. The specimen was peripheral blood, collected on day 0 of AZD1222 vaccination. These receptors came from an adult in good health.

The CDR3 sequence: CASSPPNSPLHF. The CDR3 coding sequence is TGTGCCAGCAGCCCCCCGAATTCACCCCTCCACTTT. The V call is TRBV27, the J call TRBJ1-6; D is unclear. The CDR3 contains 12 residues. V was cut by 6 bases and J by 7 bases, with 7 bases left in between. Germline-derived CDR1 and CDR2 are MNHEY and SMNVEV (reference sequence).

The CDR3 reads CASTATGVPEAFF. CDR3 in DNA: TGTGCCAGCACTGCGACCGGGGTACCTGAAGCTTTCTTT. This chain links TRBV2 with TRBJ1-1; no definite D call. The CDR3 is made up of 13 amino acids. Deletions cut 7 bases from V and 6 bases from J, with 15 bases between. The germline V gene has CDR1 SNHLY and CDR2 FYNNEI.

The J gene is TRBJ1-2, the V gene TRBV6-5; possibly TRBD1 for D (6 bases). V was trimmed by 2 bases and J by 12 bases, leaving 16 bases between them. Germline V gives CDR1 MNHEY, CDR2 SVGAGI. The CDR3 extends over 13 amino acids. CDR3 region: CASSYRGGQADTF. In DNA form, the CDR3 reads TGTGCCAGCAGTTACCGGGGGGGGCAGGCGGACACCTTC.

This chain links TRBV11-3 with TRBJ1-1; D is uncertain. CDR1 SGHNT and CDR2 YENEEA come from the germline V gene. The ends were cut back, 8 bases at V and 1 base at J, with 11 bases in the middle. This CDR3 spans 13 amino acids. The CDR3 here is CASSSGGNTEAFF. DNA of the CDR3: TGTGCCAGCTCCTCGGGCGGGAACACTGAAGCTTTCTTT.

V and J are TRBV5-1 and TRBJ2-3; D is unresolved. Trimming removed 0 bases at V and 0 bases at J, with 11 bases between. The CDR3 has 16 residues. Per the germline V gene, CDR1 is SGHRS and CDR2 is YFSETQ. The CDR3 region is CASSLEEKPSTDTQYF. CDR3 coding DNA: TGCGCCAGCAGCTTGGAGGAGAAGCCTAGCACAGATACGCAGTATTTT.

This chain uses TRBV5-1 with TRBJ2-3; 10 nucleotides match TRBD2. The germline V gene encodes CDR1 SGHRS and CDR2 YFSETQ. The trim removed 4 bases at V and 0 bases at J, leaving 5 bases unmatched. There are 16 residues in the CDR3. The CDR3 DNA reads TGCGCCAGCAGCGCAACACTAGCGGGGAGCACAGATACGCAGTATTTT. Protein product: CASSATLAGSTDTQYF.

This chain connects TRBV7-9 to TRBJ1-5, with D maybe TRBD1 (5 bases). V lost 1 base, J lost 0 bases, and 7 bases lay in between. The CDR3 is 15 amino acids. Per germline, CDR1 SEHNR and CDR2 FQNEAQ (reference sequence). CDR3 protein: CASSLDRISNQPQHF. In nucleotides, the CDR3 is TGTGCCAGCAGCTTAGACAGGATTAGCAATCAGCCCCAGCATTTT.

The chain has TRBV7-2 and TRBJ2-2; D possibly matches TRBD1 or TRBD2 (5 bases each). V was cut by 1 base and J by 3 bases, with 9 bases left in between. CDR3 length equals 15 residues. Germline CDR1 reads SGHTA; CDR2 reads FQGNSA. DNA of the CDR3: TGTGCCAGCAGCTTAGGAGAGGGGTACACCGGGGAGCTGTTTTTT. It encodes CASSLGEGYTGELFF.

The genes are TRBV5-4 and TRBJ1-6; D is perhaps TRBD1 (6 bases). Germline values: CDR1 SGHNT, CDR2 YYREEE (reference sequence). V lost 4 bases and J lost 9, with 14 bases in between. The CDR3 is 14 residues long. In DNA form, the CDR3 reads TGTGCCAGCAGCCGAAAGGGGGACGGTTCACCCCTCCACTTT. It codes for CASSRKGDGSPLHF.

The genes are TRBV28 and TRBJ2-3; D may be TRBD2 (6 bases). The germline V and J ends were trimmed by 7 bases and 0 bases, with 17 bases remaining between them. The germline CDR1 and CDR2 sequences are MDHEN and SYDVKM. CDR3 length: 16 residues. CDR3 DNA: TGTGCCAGCACAGTCGGAGGGGCGGTCAGCACAGATACGCAGTATTTT. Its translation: CASTVGGAVSTDTQYF. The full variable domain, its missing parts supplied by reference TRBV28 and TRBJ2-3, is DVKVTQSSRYLVKRTGEKVFLECVQDMDHENMFWYRQDPGLGLRLIYFSYDVKMKEKGDIPEGYSVSREKKERFSLILESASTNQTSMYLCASTVGGAVSTDTQYFGPGTRLTVL.

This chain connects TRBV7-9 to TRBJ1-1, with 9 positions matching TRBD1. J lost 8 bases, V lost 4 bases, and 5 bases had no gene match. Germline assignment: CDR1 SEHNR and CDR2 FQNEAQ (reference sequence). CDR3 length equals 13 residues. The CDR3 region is CASSSGTGREAFF. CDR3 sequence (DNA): TGTGCCAGCAGCTCTGGGACAGGGAGGGAAGCTTTCTTT.

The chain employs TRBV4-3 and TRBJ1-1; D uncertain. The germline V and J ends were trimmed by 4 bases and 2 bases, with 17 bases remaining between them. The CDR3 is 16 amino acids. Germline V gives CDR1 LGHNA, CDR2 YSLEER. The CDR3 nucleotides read TGCGCCAGCAGCCGCCGAACCTTTACAAGAAACACTGAAGCTTTCTTT. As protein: CASSRRTFTRNTEAFF.

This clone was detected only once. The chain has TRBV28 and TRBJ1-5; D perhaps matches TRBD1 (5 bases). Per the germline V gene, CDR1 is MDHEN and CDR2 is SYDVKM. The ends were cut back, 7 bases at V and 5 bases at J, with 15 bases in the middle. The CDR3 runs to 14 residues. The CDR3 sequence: CASTLDIGYQPQHF. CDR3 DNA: TGTGCCAGCACCCTGGACATCGGGTATCAGCCCCAGCATTTT.

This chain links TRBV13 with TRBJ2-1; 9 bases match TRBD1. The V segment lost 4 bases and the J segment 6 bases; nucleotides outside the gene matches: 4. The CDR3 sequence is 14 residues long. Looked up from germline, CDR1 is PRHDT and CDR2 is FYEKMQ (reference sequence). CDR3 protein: CASSSGQGSNEQFF. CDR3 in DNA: TGTGCCAGCAGCTCTGGACAGGGGAGCAATGAGCAGTTCTTC.

The CDR3 protein is CASSLGLYQPQHF. The CDR3 DNA follows: TGTGCCAGCAGTTTAGGGCTTTATCAGCCCCAGCATTTT. The chain links TRBV12-3 or TRBV12-4 to TRBJ1-5, with unresolved D. There are 13 residues in the CDR3. Trimming shortened V by 1 base and J by 5 bases, and 6 bases separated the two germline ends.

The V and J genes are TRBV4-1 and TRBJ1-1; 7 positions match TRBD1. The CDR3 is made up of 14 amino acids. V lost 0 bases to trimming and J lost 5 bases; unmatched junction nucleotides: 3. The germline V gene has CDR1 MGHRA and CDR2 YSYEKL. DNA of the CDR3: TGCGCCAGCAGCCAAGACAGGGGGAGGACTGAAGCTTTCTTT. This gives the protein CASSQDRGRTEAFF.

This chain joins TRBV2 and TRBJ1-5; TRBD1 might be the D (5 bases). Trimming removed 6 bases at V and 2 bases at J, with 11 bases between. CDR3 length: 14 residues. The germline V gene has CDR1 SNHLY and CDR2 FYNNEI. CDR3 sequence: CASSPGQRNQPQHF. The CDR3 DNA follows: TGTGCCAGCAGCCCGGGGCAGCGCAATCAGCCCCAGCATTTT. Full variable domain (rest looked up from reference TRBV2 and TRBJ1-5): EPEVTQTPSHQVTQMGQEVILRCVPISNHLYFYWYRQILGQKVEFLVSFYNNEISEKSEIFDDQFSVERPDGSNFTLKIRSTKLEDSAMYFCASSPGQRNQPQHFGDGTRLSIL.

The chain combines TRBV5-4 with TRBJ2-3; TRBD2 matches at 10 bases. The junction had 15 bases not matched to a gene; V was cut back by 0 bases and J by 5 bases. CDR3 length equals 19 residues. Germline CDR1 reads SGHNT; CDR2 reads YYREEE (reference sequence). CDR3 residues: CASSLGLAGVSGLGDTQYF. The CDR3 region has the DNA TGTGCCAGCAGCTTGGGTCTAGCGGGAGTTTCGGGGCTGGGAGATACGCAGTATTTT. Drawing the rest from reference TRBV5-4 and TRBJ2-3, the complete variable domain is ETGVTQSPTHLIKTRGQQVTLRCSSQSGHNTVSWYQQALGQGPQFIFQYYREEENGRGNFPPRFSGLQFPNYSSELNVNALELDDSALYLCASSLGLAGVSGLGDTQYFGPGTRLTVL.

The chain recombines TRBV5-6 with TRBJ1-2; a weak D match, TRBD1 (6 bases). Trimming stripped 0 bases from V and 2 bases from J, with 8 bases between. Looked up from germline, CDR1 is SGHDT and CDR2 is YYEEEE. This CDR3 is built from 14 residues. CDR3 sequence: CASSLVGGNYGYTF. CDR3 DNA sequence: TGTGCCAGCAGCTTGGTTGGGGGCAACTATGGCTACACCTTC.

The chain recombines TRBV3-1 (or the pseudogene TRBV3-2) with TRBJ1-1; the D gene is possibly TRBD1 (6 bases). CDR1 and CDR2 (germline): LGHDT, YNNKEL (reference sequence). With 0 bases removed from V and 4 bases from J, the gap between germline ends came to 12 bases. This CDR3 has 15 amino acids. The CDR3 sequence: CASSQDPGARTEAFF. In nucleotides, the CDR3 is TGTGCCAGCAGCCAAGATCCAGGGGCACGCACTGAAGCTTTCTTT.

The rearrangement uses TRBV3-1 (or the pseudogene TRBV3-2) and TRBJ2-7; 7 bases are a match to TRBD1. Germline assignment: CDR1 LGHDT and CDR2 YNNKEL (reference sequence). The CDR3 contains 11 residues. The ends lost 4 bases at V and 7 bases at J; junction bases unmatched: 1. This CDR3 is CASSRDREQYF. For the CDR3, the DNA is TGTGCCAGCAGCCGGGACAGAGAGCAGTACTTC.

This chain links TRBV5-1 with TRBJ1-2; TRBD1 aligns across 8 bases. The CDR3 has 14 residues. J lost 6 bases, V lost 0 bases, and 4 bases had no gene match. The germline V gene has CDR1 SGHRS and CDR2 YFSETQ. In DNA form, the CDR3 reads TGCGCCAGCAGCTTGGGACAGGGGCTCGATGGCTACACCTTC. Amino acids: CASSLGQGLDGYTF.

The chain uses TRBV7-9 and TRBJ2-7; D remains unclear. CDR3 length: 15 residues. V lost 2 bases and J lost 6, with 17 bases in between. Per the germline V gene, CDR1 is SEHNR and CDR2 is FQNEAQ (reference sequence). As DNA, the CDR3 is TGTGCCAGCAGCTTATTTCTGGGTGGGTATAGCGAGCAGTACTTC. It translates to CASSLFLGGYSEQYF.

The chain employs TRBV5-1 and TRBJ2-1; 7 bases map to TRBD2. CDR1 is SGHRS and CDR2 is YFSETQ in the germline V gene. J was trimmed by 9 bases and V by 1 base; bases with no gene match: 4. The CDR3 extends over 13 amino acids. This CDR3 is CASSLSWEGEQFF. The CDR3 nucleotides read TGCGCCAGCAGCTTGTCATGGGAGGGTGAGCAGTTCTTC.

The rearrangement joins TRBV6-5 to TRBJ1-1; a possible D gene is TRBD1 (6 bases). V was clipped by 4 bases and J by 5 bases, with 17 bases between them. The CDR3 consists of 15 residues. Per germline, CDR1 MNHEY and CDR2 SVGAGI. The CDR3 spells CASSSRGGRRTEAFF. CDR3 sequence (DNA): TGTGCCAGCAGTTCCCGCGGGGGGCGGAGGACTGAAGCTTTCTTT.

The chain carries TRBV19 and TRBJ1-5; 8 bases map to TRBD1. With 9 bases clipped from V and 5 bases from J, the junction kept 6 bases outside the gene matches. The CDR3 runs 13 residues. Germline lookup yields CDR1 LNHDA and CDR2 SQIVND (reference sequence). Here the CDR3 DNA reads TGTGCCAGCAAGGACAGGGTAGATCAGCCCCAGCATTTT. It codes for CASKDRVDQPQHF.

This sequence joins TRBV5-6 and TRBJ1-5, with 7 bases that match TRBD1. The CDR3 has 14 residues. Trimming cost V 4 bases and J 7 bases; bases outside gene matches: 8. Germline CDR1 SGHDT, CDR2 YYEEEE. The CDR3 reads CASSPGGGGQPQHF. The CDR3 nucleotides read TGTGCCAGCAGCCCAGGAGGGGGCGGACAGCCCCAGCATTTT.

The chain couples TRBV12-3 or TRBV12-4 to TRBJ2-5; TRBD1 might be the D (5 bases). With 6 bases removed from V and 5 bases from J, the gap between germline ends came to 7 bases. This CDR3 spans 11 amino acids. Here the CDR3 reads CASRKGETQYF. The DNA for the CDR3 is TGTGCCAGCAGGAAGGGGGAGACCCAGTACTTC.

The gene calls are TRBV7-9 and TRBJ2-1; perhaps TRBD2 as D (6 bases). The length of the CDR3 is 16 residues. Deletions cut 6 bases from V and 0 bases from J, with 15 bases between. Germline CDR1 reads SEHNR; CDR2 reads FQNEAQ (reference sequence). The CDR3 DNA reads TGTGCCAGCAGACGCTATAGCGGTAGCTCCTACAATGAGCAGTTCTTC. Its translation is CASRRYSGSSYNEQFF.

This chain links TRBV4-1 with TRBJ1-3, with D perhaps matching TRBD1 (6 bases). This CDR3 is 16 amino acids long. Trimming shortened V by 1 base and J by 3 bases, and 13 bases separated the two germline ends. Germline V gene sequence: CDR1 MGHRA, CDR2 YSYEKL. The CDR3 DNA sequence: TGCGCCAGCAGCCAAGTCACGCAGGGGTATGGAAACACCATATATTTT. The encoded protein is CASSQVTQGYGNTIYF.

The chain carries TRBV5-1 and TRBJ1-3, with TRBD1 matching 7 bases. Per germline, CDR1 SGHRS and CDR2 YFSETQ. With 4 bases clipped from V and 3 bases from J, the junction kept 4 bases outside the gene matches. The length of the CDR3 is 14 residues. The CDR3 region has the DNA TGCGCCAGCAGCCTAGGGGGCGATGGAAACACCATATATTTT. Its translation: CASSLGGDGNTIYF.